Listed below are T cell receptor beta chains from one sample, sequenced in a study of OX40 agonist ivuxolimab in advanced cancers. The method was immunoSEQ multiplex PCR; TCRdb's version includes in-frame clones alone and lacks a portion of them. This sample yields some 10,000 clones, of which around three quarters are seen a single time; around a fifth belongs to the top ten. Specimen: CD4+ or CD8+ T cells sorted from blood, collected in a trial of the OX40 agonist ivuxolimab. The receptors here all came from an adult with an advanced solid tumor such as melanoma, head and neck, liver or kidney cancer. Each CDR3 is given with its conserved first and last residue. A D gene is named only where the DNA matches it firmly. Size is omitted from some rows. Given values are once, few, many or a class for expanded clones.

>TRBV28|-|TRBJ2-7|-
TGTGCCAGCAGCTCTCTCCAAGGCAGCTACGAGCAGTACTTC
CASSSLQGSYEQYF
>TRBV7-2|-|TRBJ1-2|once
TGTGCCAGCAGCTTAAACATGGGTACCAACTATGGCTACACCTTC
CASSLNMGTNYGYTF
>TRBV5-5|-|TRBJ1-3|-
TGTGCCAGCAGCTGGAATCGGGGCTCTGGAAACACCATATATTTT
CASSWNRGSGNTIYF
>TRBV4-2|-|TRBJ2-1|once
TGTGCCAGCAGCCCCAGGAACAGCTCCTACAATGAGCAGTTCTTC
CASSPRNSSYNEQFF
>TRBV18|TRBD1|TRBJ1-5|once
TGTGCCAGCTCAGGGGACAGCACTTATAGCAATCAGCCCCAGCATTTT
CASSGDSTYSNQPQHF
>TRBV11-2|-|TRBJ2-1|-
TGTGCCAGCAGCCTGGCCAACAATGAGCAGTTCTTC
CASSLANNEQFF
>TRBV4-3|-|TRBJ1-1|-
TGCGCCAGCAGCCAAGACGTTCACACTGAAGCTTTCTTT
CASSQDVHTEAFF
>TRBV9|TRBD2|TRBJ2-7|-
TGTGCCAGCAGCGTAGAAGGGACTAACTCCTACGAGCAGTACTTC
CASSVEGTNSYEQYF
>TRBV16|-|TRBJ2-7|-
TGTGCCAGCAGCCAATCACCAGGGGGGGGTACCTACGAGCAGTACTTC
CASSQSPGGGTYEQYF
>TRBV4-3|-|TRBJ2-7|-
TGCGCCAGCAGCCAAGATAGGGCGGAGGCCTACGAGCAGTACTTC
CASSQDRAEAYEQYF
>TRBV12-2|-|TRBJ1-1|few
TGTGCCAGCAGCCCCTGGACAGAAAAAGCTTTCTTT
CASSPWTEKAFF
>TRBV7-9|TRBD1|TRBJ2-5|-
TGTGCCAGCAGCTCCCGGGACAGAGCCAAAGAGACCCAGTACTTC
CASSSRDRAKETQYF
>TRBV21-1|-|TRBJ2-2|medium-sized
TGTGCCAGCAGCAATCCCAACGGTCTGTGGAACACCGGGGAGCTGTTTTTT
CASSNPNGLWNTGELFF
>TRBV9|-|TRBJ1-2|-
TGTGCCAGCAGCGCCGAGCCCCCCTATGGCTACACCTTC
CASSAEPPYGYTF
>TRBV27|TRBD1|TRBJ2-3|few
TGTGCCAGCAGTCAGCTGAGGACAGGGGGTACAGATACGCAGTATTTT
CASSQLRTGGTDTQYF
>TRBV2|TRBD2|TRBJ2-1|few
TGTGCCAGCAGTGACGGCGGGGGGGGCTCCTACAATGAGCAGTTCTTC
CASSDGGGGSYNEQFF
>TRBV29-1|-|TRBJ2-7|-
TGCAGCGTTGAAGTGGCAGGCTCCTACGAGCAGTACTTC
CSVEVAGSYEQYF
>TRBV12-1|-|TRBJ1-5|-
TGTGCCAGCAGCCCTCGACAGGGGAACCAGCCCCAGCATTTT
CASSPRQGNQPQHF
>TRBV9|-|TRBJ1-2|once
TGTGCCAGCAGCGGTGGGACGAACTATGGCTACACCTTC
CASSGGTNYGYTF
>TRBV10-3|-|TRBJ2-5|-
TGTGCCATCAGCGTTGAGGGGAAAGAGACCCAGTACTTC
CAISVEGKETQYF
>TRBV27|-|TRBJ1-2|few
TGTGCCAGCAGTTTATCTTCGGGCTATGGCTACACCTTC
CASSLSSGYGYTF
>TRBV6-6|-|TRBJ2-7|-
TGTGCCAGCAGTTACTCGAGGTCCGCCTACGAGCAGTACTTC
CASSYSRSAYEQYF
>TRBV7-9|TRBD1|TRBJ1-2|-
TGTGCCAGCAGCCAGGGGACAGCTAACTATGGCTACACCTTC
CASSQGTANYGYTF
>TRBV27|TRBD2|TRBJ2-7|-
TGTGCCAGCAGTCCGGGGGGGCGCGCCTACGAGCAGTACTTC
CASSPGGRAYEQYF
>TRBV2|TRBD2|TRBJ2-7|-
TGTGCCAGCAGTGAGGGGGTAGCGGGCTACTCCGAGCAGTACTTC
CASSEGVAGYSEQYF
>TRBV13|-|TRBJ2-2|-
TGTGCCAGCAGCTTAACCGACCTCACCGGGGAGCTGTTTTTT
CASSLTDLTGELFF
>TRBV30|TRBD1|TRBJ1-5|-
TGTGCCTGGAGTCAGGGGGGCAATCAGCCCCAGCATTTT
CAWSQGGNQPQHF
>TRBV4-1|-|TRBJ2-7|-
TGCGCCAGCAGCCAAGGGGGACCGAGCTCCTACGAGCAGTACTTC
CASSQGGPSSYEQYF
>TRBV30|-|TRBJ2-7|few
TGTGCCGTAAATATCCCCCGGGACTCCCTTACTGGGGAGCAGTACTTC
CAVNIPRDSLTGEQYF
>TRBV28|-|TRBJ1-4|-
TGTGCCAGCAGTTTCCGGACAGCCGCACCCACCCCAACTAATGAAAAACTGTTTTTT
CASSFRTAAPTPTNEKLFF
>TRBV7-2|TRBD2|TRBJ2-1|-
TGTGCCAGCAGCTTACTAGCGGGAGCAGGGAATGAGCAGTTCTTC
CASSLLAGAGNEQFF
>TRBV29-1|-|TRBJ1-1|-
TGCAGCGTCTACAGGATGAACACTGAAGCTTTCTTT
CSVYRMNTEAFF
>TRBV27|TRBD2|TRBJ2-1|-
TGTGCCGGGGGATTCGGGAGGGAGGGTTACAATGAGCAGTTCTTC
CAGGFGREGYNEQFF
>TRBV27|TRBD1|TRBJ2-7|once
TGTGCCAGCACCCTCCTCCCGGGACAGGGGTTCTACGAGCAGTACTTC
CASTLLPGQGFYEQYF
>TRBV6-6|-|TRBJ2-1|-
TGTGCCAGCAGCTCAGGGTACTACAATGAGCAGTTCTTC
CASSSGYYNEQFF
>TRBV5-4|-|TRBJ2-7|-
TGTGCCAGCAGCCAGGGGGGACCCTCCTCCTACGAGCAGTACTTC
CASSQGGPSSYEQYF
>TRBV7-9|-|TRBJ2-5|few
TGTGCCAGCAGCCCGGGGTTTGTGTACCAAGAGACCCAGTACTTC
CASSPGFVYQETQYF
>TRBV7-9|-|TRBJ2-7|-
TGTGCCAGCAGCTTAGAAGGGCAGGCGGGCTACGAGCAGTACTTC
CASSLEGQAGYEQYF
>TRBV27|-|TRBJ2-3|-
TGTGCCAGCAGTCTCGACAGCACAGATACGCAGTATTTT
CASSLDSTDTQYF
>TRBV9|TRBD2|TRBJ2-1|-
TGTGCCAGCAGCGTAGAAAAGCGGGAGATTGAAAATGAGCAGTTCTTC
CASSVEKREIENEQFF
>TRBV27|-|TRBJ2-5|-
TGTGCCAGCAGCGCTGACAGGTCGGGGGAGACCCAGTACTTC
CASSADRSGETQYF
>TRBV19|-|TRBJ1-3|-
TGTGCCAGTAGTATTGGGGGGGCGCTTGGAAACACCATATATTTT
CASSIGGALGNTIYF
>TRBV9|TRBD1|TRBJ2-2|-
TGTGCCAGCAGCCCCCGGACAGGCCGAGGGACCGGGGAGCTGTTTTTT
CASSPRTGRGTGELFF
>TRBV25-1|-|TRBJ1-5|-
TGTGCCAGCAGTGGTGGAGGTCCGGGGCGGCTCTCACGTCAGCATTTT
CASSGGGPGRLSRQHF
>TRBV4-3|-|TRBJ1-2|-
TGCGCCAGCAGCCTTTCAGCGAAGTCTAACTATGGCTACACCTTC
CASSLSAKSNYGYTF
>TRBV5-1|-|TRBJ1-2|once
TGCGCCAGCAGCTTGGAATTTGGGGGCAGCAACTATGGCTACACCTTC
CASSLEFGGSNYGYTF
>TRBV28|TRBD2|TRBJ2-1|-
TGTGCCAGCAGTTTGCGGGGAGGGGATGAGCAGTTCTTC
CASSLRGGDEQFF
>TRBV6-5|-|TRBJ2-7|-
TGTGCCAGCAGTTACTCGGGGGCTCCGTCGACCTACGAGCAGTACTTC
CASSYSGAPSTYEQYF
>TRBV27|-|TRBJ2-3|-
TGTGCCAGCAGTTTCGGCGGGGCGGAGTATGATACGCAGTATTTT
CASSFGGAEYDTQYF
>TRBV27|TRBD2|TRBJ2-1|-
TGTGCCAGCAGCGGATCTAGCGGGAGTCACAATGAGCAGTTCTTC
CASSGSSGSHNEQFF